One sample yielded the 18 T cell receptor beta chains listed below, sequenced in a study of CD8 T cells in Susac syndrome (dated by TCRdb to the late 2010s). The library was prepared using the immunoSEQ multiplex PCR assay. RNA was extracted with the RNeasy kit and roughly 0.45 to 1 ug was reverse transcribed using random hexamers. TCRdb reprocessing: public reads trimmed at Q25 with fastp, clones called with MiXCR, in-frame beta chains kept. Rows are combined by CDR3 protein, so each entry shows the most common genes and DNA. The sample data list roughly 110,000 distinct CDR3 sequences, and less than 95% of these were observed just once. The ten largest clones represent 0.4% to 0.5% of the sample. The sequenced sample consisted of CD8+ T cells from PBMCs. These receptors originate from a human donor with Susac syndrome.

V is TRBV4-2 and J is TRBJ1-2, with 7 positions matching TRBD1. The CDR3 has 14 residues. V shed 8 bases, J shed 3 bases, and the junction held 9 bases outside the gene matches. Germline V CDR1 and CDR2: LGHNA, YNFKEQ. The CDR3 DNA is TGTGCCAGCCAAAAGGAGGGGGCTGACTATGGCTACACCTTC. It translates to CASQKEGADYGYTF.

This rearrangement joins TRBV20-1 to TRBJ2-7; TRBD1 matches 7 bases. Germline loops: CDR1 DFQATT, CDR2 SNEGSKA (reference sequence). The CDR3 runs to 14 residues. With V trimmed by 6 bases and J by 2 bases, 10 bases remained unmatched. The CDR3 region has the DNA TGCAGTGCGCCGACAGGGCCCTTAACCTACGAGCAGTACTTC. This gives the protein CSAPTGPLTYEQYF.

The chain is built from TRBV12-3 or TRBV12-4 and TRBJ2-5; D unresolved. The CDR3 extends over 15 amino acids. V shed 3 bases and J shed 0 bases, with 11 bases lying between them. This CDR3 reads CASSFVLGNQETQYF. CDR3 bases: TGTGCCAGCAGTTTTGTGTTGGGGAACCAAGAGACCCAGTACTTC.

This clonotype was recorded once. This sequence joins TRBV7-6 and TRBJ2-1, with TRBD2 matching 9 bases. The ends lost 0 bases at V and 0 bases at J; junction bases unmatched: 0. The CDR3 runs to 16 residues. Germline lookup yields CDR1 SGHVS and CDR2 FNYEAQ. This CDR3 is CASSLARGGSYNEQFF. The CDR3 region has the DNA TGTGCCAGCAGCTTAGCGCGGGGGGGCTCCTACAATGAGCAGTTCTTC.

A single count supports this clonotype. V usage is TRBV6-2 or TRBV6-3 and J usage is TRBJ2-2, with 10 bases that match TRBD2. This CDR3 region has 19 residues. Looked up from germline, CDR1 is MNHEY and CDR2 is SVGEGT. V shed 7 bases and J 3 bases; nucleotides not matched to a gene: 17. The CDR3 protein is CASTALTSGAPRDTGELFF. The CDR3 DNA reads as TGTGCCAGCACTGCCCTTACTAGCGGGGCTCCCCGAGACACCGGGGAGCTGTTTTTT.

The chain links TRBV9 to TRBJ2-1, with D uncertain. Germline loops: CDR1 SGDLS, CDR2 YYNGEE. The CDR3 extends over 13 amino acids. Deletions cut 3 bases from V and 0 bases from J, with 4 bases between. This CDR3 reads CASSASSYNEQFF. The CDR3 region has the DNA TGTGCCAGCAGCGCGAGCTCCTACAATGAGCAGTTCTTC. The whole variable domain, filled in from reference TRBV9 and TRBJ2-1, reads DSGVTQTPKHLITATGQRVTLRCSPRSGDLSVYWYQQSLDQGLQFLIQYYNGEERAKGNILERFSAQQFPDLHSELNLSSLELGDSALYFCASSASSYNEQFFGPGTRLTVL.

The V call is TRBV14, the J call TRBJ2-1, with D tentatively TRBD1 or TRBD2 (5 bases each). Germline V gene sequence: CDR1 SGHDN, CDR2 FVKESK. V was trimmed by 1 base and J by 9 bases, leaving 10 bases between them. The CDR3 consists of 13 residues. The CDR3 reads CASSQGSGTEQFF. The CDR3 nucleotides are TGTGCCAGCAGCCAAGGCTCCGGGACTGAGCAGTTCTTC.

This sequence joins TRBV3-1 and TRBJ1-6; D ambiguous. The CDR3 is made up of 15 amino acids. CDR1 and CDR2 from the germline V gene are LGHDT and YNNKEL (reference sequence). Between the trimmed V and J ends, which lost 1 base and 5 bases, there was a span of 9 bases. The CDR3 coding sequence is TGTGCCAGCAGCCAAGTCCCCCAGAATAATTCACCCCTCCACTTT. Its translation: CASSQVPQNNSPLHF.

The CDR3 coding sequence is TGTGCCAGCAGTTTTTCGGGCAGTGAAGCTTTCTTT. Translating it yields CASSFSGSEAFF. The V gene is TRBV27, the J gene TRBJ1-1; D is uncertain. Germline lookup yields CDR1 MNHEY and CDR2 SMNVEV (reference sequence). CDR3 size: 12 residues. V lost 3 bases and J lost 7, with 9 bases in between.

This sequence joins TRBV9 and TRBJ2-3, with 12 nucleotides matching TRBD2. CDR3 size: 14 residues. Germline CDR1 reads SGDLS; CDR2 reads YYNGEE. V was clipped by 2 bases and J by 6 bases; unmatched bases: 1. The DNA for the CDR3 is TGTGCCAGCAGCGTCGGGACTAGCGGGGATACGCAGTATTTT. Its protein product is CASSVGTSGDTQYF.

The J gene is TRBJ2-7, the V gene TRBV4-3; TRBD1 matches at 10 bases. J was trimmed by 4 bases and V by 8 bases; bases with no gene match: 8. This CDR3 has 14 residues. CDR1 and CDR2 (germline): LGHNA, YSLEER. Here the CDR3 DNA reads TGCGCCAGCGGGGCGGGACAGGGGAGTTACGAGCAGTACTTC. It yields the protein CASGAGQGSYEQYF.

This chain uses TRBV3-1 with TRBJ2-5; the D is unclear. V lost 0 bases, J lost 5 bases, and 7 bases lay in between. The CDR3 sequence is 13 residues long. CDR1 is LGHDT and CDR2 is YNNKEL in the germline V gene (reference sequence). The CDR3 sequence: CASSQDSRETQYF. The CDR3 DNA is TGTGCCAGCAGCCAAGATTCGAGGGAGACCCAGTACTTC.

This chain joins TRBV25-1 and TRBJ1-1; D ambiguous. V lost 1 base, J lost 3 bases, and 9 bases lay in between. The length of the CDR3 is 14 residues. The germline gives CDR1 MGHDK, CDR2 SYGVNS. CDR3 region: CASSESGQDTEAFF. The CDR3 nucleotides read TGTGCCAGCAGTGAATCCGGGCAGGACACTGAAGCTTTCTTT.

The chain combines TRBV18 with TRBJ1-1; D not certain. The V end lost 4 bases, the J end lost 3 bases, and 12 bases lay between the germline ends. Germline loops: CDR1 KGHSH, CDR2 LQKENI. CDR3 length equals 14 residues. For the CDR3, the DNA is TGTGCCAGCTCACAAAGACCTGGGTACACTGAAGCTTTCTTT. Translating gives CASSQRPGYTEAFF. Using reference TRBV18 and TRBJ1-1 for the parts outside the CDR3, the full variable domain is NAGVMQNPRHLVRRRGQEARLRCSPMKGHSHVYWYRQLPEEGLKFMVYLQKENIIDESGMPKERFSAEFPKEGPSILRIQQVVRGDSAAYFCASSQRPGYTEAFFGQGTRLTVV.

The J gene is TRBJ2-3, the V gene TRBV9; D uncertain. Germline lookup yields CDR1 SGDLS and CDR2 YYNGEE. The CDR3 totals 14 residues. V was pared by 0 bases and J by 5 bases, with 10 bases between. In DNA, the CDR3 is TGTGCCAGCAGCGTAGAGGGTGAATTAGATACGCAGTATTTT. Encoded protein: CASSVEGELDTQYF.

The V gene is TRBV7-7, the J gene TRBJ1-6; TRBD1 matches at 8 bases. Germline CDR1 is SSHAT and CDR2 is FNYEAQ (reference sequence). Germline trimming cut 1 base from V and 10 bases from J; bases unmatched to any gene: 0. This CDR3 contains 13 residues. Here the CDR3 reads CASSLDRGSPLHF. The CDR3 coding sequence is TGTGCCAGCAGCTTAGACAGGGGGTCACCCCTCCACTTT.

The chain couples TRBV13 to TRBJ1-6; D not resolved. The CDR3 is 12 amino acids. Germline V CDR1 and CDR2: PRHDT, FYEKMQ (reference sequence). V lost 2 bases to trimming and J lost 10 bases, with 6 bases between them. CDR3 DNA sequence: TGTGCCAGCAGCTTATCCGGATCACCCCTCCACTTT. This sequence encodes CASSLSGSPLHF. Supplemented by reference TRBV13 and TRBJ1-6, the full variable domain reads AAGVIQSPRHLIKEKRETATLKCYPIPRHDTVYWYQQGPGQDPQFLISFYEKMQSDKGSIPDRFSAQQFSDYHSELNMSSLELGDSALYFCASSLSGSPLHFGNGTRLTVT.

The V call is TRBV5-6, the J call TRBJ1-2; D is possibly TRBD1 (5 bases). The CDR3 is 16 residues long. Trimming pared 0 bases from V and 5 bases from J, leaving 17 bases between. CDR1 is SGHDT, CDR2 YYEEEE, per germline. This CDR3 reads CASSLGAGEGLYGYTF. CDR3 nucleotides: TGTGCCAGCAGCTTGGGGGCAGGAGAGGGGCTTTATGGCTACACCTTC.